This T cell receptor beta chain was captured by sequencing in a study of T cell changes during pregnancy in multiple sclerosis. The assay was immunoSEQ multiplex PCR, and TCRdb's table has in-frame clones only and misses some. The table has approximately 20,000 clones, about 90% seen once. This CDR3 spans 14 amino acids. The V end lost 0 bases, the J end lost 4 bases, and 8 bases lay between the germline ends. Germline CDR1 reads SGHRS; CDR2 reads YFSETQ. The rearrangement uses TRBV5-1 and TRBJ1-3; no definite D call. This receptor was obtained from a female donor with multiple sclerosis, enrolled in a pregnancy study. Sequenced material: CD8+ T cells from peripheral blood mononuclear cells, taken after pregnancy. The CDR3 loop is CASSLDGSGNTIYF. CDR3 DNA: TGCGCCAGCAGCTTGGATGGCTCGGGAAACACCATATATTTT.